The clone carrying this TCR beta chain was detected only a few times. This specimen comes from a study of CD8+ T cells in alopecia areata. Treatment noted: oral pan-JAK inhibitor, 5-10 mg twice daily. TCR sequencing used cDNA made by reverse transcription of extracted RNA. TCRdb's table, derived via immunoSEQ multiplex PCR, lists solely in-frame clones and lacks some. The sample carries about 180,000 clones, 40% to 55% recorded once. With 2 bases removed from V and 6 bases from J, the gap between germline ends came to 11 bases. The CDR3 is made up of 13 amino acids. Germline loops: CDR1 SEHNR, CDR2 FQNEAQ (reference sequence).

The chain links TRBV7-9 to TRBJ2-7; either TRBD1 or TRBD2 may fit D (5 bases each). The sequencing here drew on CD8+ T cells sorted from blood, taken around week 54, from a patient treated with tofacitinib. This clonotype was obtained from a human donor with alopecia areata. Here the CDR3 DNA reads TGTGCCAGCAGCTTACCGTTTGGGGGCGAGCAGTACTTC. Its translation: CASSLPFGGEQYF.